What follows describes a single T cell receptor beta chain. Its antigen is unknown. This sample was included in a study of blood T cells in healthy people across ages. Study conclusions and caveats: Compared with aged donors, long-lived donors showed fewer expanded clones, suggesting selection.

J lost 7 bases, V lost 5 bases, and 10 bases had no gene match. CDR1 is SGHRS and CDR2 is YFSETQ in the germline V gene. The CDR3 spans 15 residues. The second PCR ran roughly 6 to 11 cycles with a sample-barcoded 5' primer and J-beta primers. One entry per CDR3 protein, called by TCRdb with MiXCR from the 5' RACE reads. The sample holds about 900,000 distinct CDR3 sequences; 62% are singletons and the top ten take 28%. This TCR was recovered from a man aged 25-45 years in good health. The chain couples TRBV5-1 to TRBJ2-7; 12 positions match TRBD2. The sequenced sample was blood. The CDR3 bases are TGCGCCAGCAGTCCGGGACTAGCGGGCCTTGTTGAGCAGTACTTC. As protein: CASSPGLAGLVEQYF.